These 21 T cell receptor beta chains were sequenced from one sample in a study of control samples from healthy donors and cancer patients. The protocol was immunoSEQ multiplex PCR, while the TCRdb copy is restricted to in-frame clones and leaves out a portion. This sample's table reports roughly 200,000 clones. Sequenced: blood. The receptor set was obtained from a woman between 25 and 40 years old in good health.

The chain is built from TRBV6-6 and TRBJ1-1; 7 nucleotides match TRBD1. Germline V gene lookup returns CDR1 MNHNY and CDR2 SVGAGI (reference sequence). V lost 5 bases to trimming and J lost 2 bases; unmatched junction nucleotides: 11. CDR3 length: 16 residues. CDR3 DNA: TGTGCCAGCAGTGTGAGATTGGGACAGTCCAACACTGAAGCTTTCTTT. This codes for CASSVRLGQSNTEAFF.

The chain employs TRBV28 and TRBJ1-5; 10 bases line up with TRBD1. With 5 bases clipped from V and 2 bases from J, the junction kept 3 bases outside the gene matches. CDR1 and CDR2 from the germline V gene are MDHEN and SYDVKM. The CDR3 covers 15 residues. The CDR3: CASSAGTGGNQPQHF. CDR3 sequence (DNA): TGTGCCAGCAGTGCCGGGACAGGGGGCAATCAGCCCCAGCATTTT.

J is TRBJ2-7 and V is TRBV24-1, with TRBD1 identical over 9 bases. The CDR3 totals 15 residues. J gave up 4 bases and V 4 bases, and 7 bases lay outside the gene matches. Germline assignment: CDR1 KGHDR and CDR2 SFDVKD. The CDR3: CATSEGGDREYEQYF. DNA of the CDR3: TGTGCCACCAGTGAGGGGGGGGACAGGGAGTACGAGCAGTACTTC.

DNA of the CDR3: TGCGCCAGCAGCTTGAATTCACTCGAGGGGGATACGCAGTATTTT. Amino acids: CASSLNSLEGDTQYF. This chain links TRBV5-1 with TRBJ2-3, with D tentatively TRBD1 or TRBD2 (5 bases each). CDR1 is SGHRS, CDR2 YFSETQ, per germline. There are 15 residues in the CDR3. V was shortened by 1 base and J by 6 bases, with 15 bases between the two germline ends. The variable domain in full, completed from reference TRBV5-1 and TRBJ2-3, reads KAGVTQTPRYLIKTRGQQVTLSCSPISGHRSVSWYQQTPGQGLQFLFEYFSETQRNKGNFPGRFSGRQFSNSRSEMNVSTLELGDSALYLCASSLNSLEGDTQYFGPGTRLTVL.

The V and J genes are TRBV10-2 and TRBJ1-5; D is uncertain. The CDR3 is 16 residues long. Trimming removed 0 bases from V and 7 bases from J, with 16 bases in between. The germline V gene encodes CDR1 WSHSY and CDR2 SAAADI. This chain's CDR3 is CASSESSFPRTQPQHF. The CDR3 DNA sequence: TGCGCCAGCAGTGAGTCTAGTTTCCCGCGGACCCAGCCCCAGCATTTT.

This rearrangement joins TRBV14 to TRBJ1-3; a weak D match, TRBD1 (5 bases). Looked up from germline, CDR1 is SGHDN and CDR2 is FVKESK. The length of the CDR3 is 14 residues. Trimming took off 0 bases at V and 2 bases at J, with 5 bases between the two ends. The CDR3 loop reads CASSQDRAGNTIYF. The CDR3 DNA reads as TGTGCCAGCAGCCAAGACAGGGCTGGAAACACCATATATTTT.

This sequence joins TRBV2 and TRBJ2-7; D may be TRBD2 (6 bases). CDR1 is SNHLY and CDR2 is FYNNEI in the germline V gene. The V end lost 4 bases, the J end lost 0 bases, and 13 bases lay between the germline ends. This CDR3 region has 15 residues. The CDR3 here is CASSGTTYFSYEQYF. The CDR3 region has the DNA TGTGCCAGCAGTGGGACTACTTACTTCTCCTACGAGCAGTACTTC.

The chain is built from TRBV2 and TRBJ1-3; the D is unclear. Germline V lookup: CDR1 SNHLY, CDR2 FYNNEI. The CDR3 sequence is 16 residues long. V gave up 0 bases and J gave up 4 bases, with 13 bases separating them. The CDR3 is CASSEAAGRIGNTIYF. As DNA, the CDR3 is TGTGCCAGCAGTGAAGCGGCAGGCAGGATAGGAAACACCATATATTTT.

V is TRBV14 and J is TRBJ2-5; D is perhaps TRBD2 (6 bases). The CDR3 loop spans 17 amino acids. In germline, CDR1 is SGHDN, CDR2 FVKESK. Trimming took off 0 bases at V and 3 bases at J, with 17 bases between the two ends. The CDR3 nucleotides are TGTGCCAGCAGCCAAGATTTACTACGGGAGAAGGAAGAGACCCAGTACTTC. It translates to CASSQDLLREKEETQYF.

The chain carries TRBV5-4 and TRBJ2-2, with 7 nucleotides matching TRBD2. CDR1 is SGHNT, CDR2 YYREEE, per germline (reference sequence). The CDR3 length is 13 residues. V was pared by 5 bases and J by 5 bases, with 3 bases of the junction left unmatched. CDR3 DNA: TGTGCCAGCAGGGGGGGGAAGACCGGGGAGCTGTTTTTT. The encoded protein is CASRGGKTGELFF.

The gene calls are TRBV6-5 and TRBJ1-4; D ambiguous. This CDR3 is built from 16 residues. Germline assignment: CDR1 MNHEY and CDR2 SVGAGI. V was cut by 1 base and J by 0 bases, with 9 bases left in between. The CDR3 DNA reads as TGTGCCAGCAGTTACTATCGTCGCACAACTAATGAAAAACTGTTTTTT. Translation gives CASSYYRRTTNEKLFF.

The chain recombines TRBV6-2 or TRBV6-3 with TRBJ2-3; possibly TRBD1 or TRBD2 for D (6 bases each). The germline V gene has CDR1 MNHEY and CDR2 SVGEGT. The CDR3 has 14 residues. The V end was cut by 4 bases, the J end by 0 bases, with 8 bases between. Here the CDR3 DNA reads TGTGCCAGCAGTTCGGGGGCTAGCACAGATACGCAGTATTTT. Translation: CASSSGASTDTQYF.

J is TRBJ2-1 and V is TRBV4-1; 7 nucleotides align to TRBD1. The CDR3 has 14 amino acids. Germline V CDR1 and CDR2: MGHRA, YSYEKL. J lost 7 bases, V lost 3 bases, and 6 bases had no gene match. CDR3 coding DNA: TGCGCCAGCAGCCACCGACAGGGACGGAATGAGCAGTTCTTC. It is translated as CASSHRQGRNEQFF.

The chain joins TRBV7-9 to TRBJ1-5; 9 nucleotides align to TRBD1. Germline-derived CDR1 and CDR2 are SEHNR and FQNEAQ (reference sequence). The CDR3 length is 18 residues. V shed 5 bases, J shed 6 bases, and the junction held 17 bases outside the gene matches. This chain's CDR3 is CASSPGGGTGRAAQPQHF. In DNA, the CDR3 is TGTGCCAGCAGCCCAGGAGGAGGGACAGGGAGGGCCGCTCAGCCCCAGCATTTT.

The chain recombines TRBV2 with TRBJ2-5, with D perhaps assigned TRBD1 or TRBD2 (5 bases each). This CDR3 spans 16 amino acids. From germline, CDR1 is SNHLY and CDR2 FYNNEI. Trimming cost V 7 bases and J 5 bases, with 23 bases left between them. The CDR3 sequence is CASIPEPGAPEETQYF. The CDR3, as DNA: TGTGCCAGCATTCCTGAACCCGGGGCTCCGGAGGAGACCCAGTACTTC. Full variable domain (remainder filled in from reference TRBV2 and TRBJ2-5): EPEVTQTPSHQVTQMGQEVILRCVPISNHLYFYWYRQILGQKVEFLVSFYNNEISEKSEIFDDQFSVERPDGSNFTLKIRSTKLEDSAMYFCASIPEPGAPEETQYFGPGTRLLVL.

The gene calls are TRBV30 and TRBJ1-1; D perhaps matches TRBD1 (5 bases). CDR1 is GTSNPN and CDR2 is SVGIG in the germline V gene (reference sequence). The CDR3 is 16 amino acids. V dropped 0 bases and J dropped 0 bases, with 14 bases sitting between them. This chain's CDR3 is CAWSVRGQDMNTEAFF. In DNA form, the CDR3 reads TGTGCCTGGAGTGTACGAGGGCAGGACATGAACACTGAAGCTTTCTTT.

The chain is built from TRBV6-6 and TRBJ1-6; D not certain. The germline V gene has CDR1 MNHNY and CDR2 SVGAGI (reference sequence). The CDR3 spans 12 residues. The ends were cut back, 2 bases at V and 9 bases at J, with 5 bases in the middle. CDR3 protein: CASSYDASPLHF. CDR3 sequence (DNA): TGTGCCAGCAGTTACGACGCTTCACCCCTCCACTTT.

This CDR3 is CASSIGHPYEQYF. CDR3 DNA sequence: TGTGCCAGCAGTATTGGACACCCCTACGAGCAGTACTTC. This chain joins TRBV6-5 and TRBJ2-7; perhaps TRBD1 as D (5 bases). V lost 5 bases and J lost 2, with 10 bases in between. This CDR3 is 13 amino acids long. Looked up from germline, CDR1 is MNHEY and CDR2 is SVGAGI.

J is TRBJ2-3 and V is TRBV12-3 or TRBV12-4; weak D call: TRBD2 (5 bases). CDR3 length: 11 residues. V was shortened by 2 bases and J by 11 bases, with 8 bases between the two germline ends. CDR3 sequence (DNA): TGTGCCAGCAGTTTACTCGAGGGGCAGTATTTT. Encoded protein: CASSLLEGQYF.

The chain recombines TRBV27 with TRBJ1-5; 9 bases are a match to TRBD1. V lost 6 bases and J lost 2; bases outside the gene matches: 8. From germline, CDR1 is MNHEY and CDR2 SMNVEV (reference sequence). The CDR3 consists of 16 residues. The CDR3 region has the DNA TGTGCCAGCAGCCCGGGACAGGGAGGGGGCAATCAGCCCCAGCATTTT. It codes for CASSPGQGGGNQPQHF.

The chain couples TRBV6-1 to TRBJ1-6; D is uncertain. The CDR3 length is 14 residues. Per the germline V gene, CDR1 is MNHNS and CDR2 is SASEGT. V lost 2 bases to trimming and J lost 8 bases, with 10 bases between them. The DNA for the CDR3 is TGTGCCAGCAGTGAAATCATCTGGGATTCACCCCTCCACTTT. The encoded protein is CASSEIIWDSPLHF.